This is a list of T cell receptor beta chains from one sample in a study of T cell clones after liver transplantation. Using immunoSEQ multiplex PCR, the repertoire was profiled, and TCRdb retains in-frame clones only, with some absent. The data show more than 9,000 clones, roughly 80% seen once. Sequenced material: CD8+ T cells from blood, taken at the 22-month timepoint. The source of these receptors is a human patient who received a liver transplant. Some of these T cells may belong to the graft donor. Each CDR3 is given with its conserved first and last residue. A D gene is named only where the DNA matches it firmly. Size is omitted from some rows. Given values are once, few, many or a class for expanded clones.

d_call	v_call	j_call	clone_size	cdr3_aa	cdr3_nt
TRBD2	TRBV28	TRBJ2-7	.	CASSLGGAGYEQYF	TGTGCCAGCAGTTTGGGAGGGGCGGGCTACGAGCAGTACTTC
TRBD1	TRBV15	TRBJ2-1	once	CATSSSPGQGAENEQFF	TGTGCCACCAGCAGTTCCCCGGGACAGGGGGCGGAAAATGAGCAGTTCTTC
.	TRBV27	TRBJ2-5	.	CASSSGLNPSQETQYF	TGTGCCAGCAGTTCAGGCCTTAATCCCTCCCAAGAGACCCAGTACTTC
TRBD1	TRBV7-9	TRBJ1-2	.	CASSHRQGELLNGYTF	TGTGCCAGCAGCCATCGACAGGGGGAGCTATTAAATGGCTACACCTTC
TRBD2	TRBV7-2	TRBJ2-3	once	CASSLTAGARNTQYF	TGTGCCAGCAGCTTAACAGCGGGGGCAAGGAATACGCAGTATTTT
TRBD2	TRBV7-6	TRBJ2-1	few	CASSEYSGGETYNEQFF	TGTGCCAGCAGCGAATATAGCGGGGGGGAAACCTACAATGAGCAGTTCTTC
.	TRBV27	TRBJ1-4	.	CASSFLRANEKLFF	TGTGCCAGCAGTTTCTTAAGAGCTAATGAAAAACTGTTTTTT
.	TRBV5-4	TRBJ1-2	.	CASSQARTDSYYGYTF	TGTGCCAGCAGCCAAGCGAGGACAGATTCTTACTATGGCTACACCTTC
.	TRBV5-5	TRBJ1-6	.	CASSLEGESPLHF	TGTGCCAGCAGCTTAGAGGGGGAATCACCCCTCCACTTT
.	TRBV7-8	TRBJ2-7	.	CASSLGSRRPLSSYEQYF	TGTGCCAGCAGCTTAGGGTCACGGAGGCCCCTTTCCTCCTACGAGCAGTACTTC
TRBD2	TRBV9	TRBJ2-1	medium-sized	CASSVAGGGLNEQFF	TGTGCCAGCAGCGTAGCTGGCGGGGGGCTGAATGAGCAGTTCTTC
.	TRBV19	TRBJ2-7	.	CASSIDLAGPSYEQYF	TGTGCCAGTAGTATAGATCTAGCAGGACCCTCCTACGAGCAGTACTTC
TRBD2	TRBV10-1	TRBJ2-3	.	CASSESSGGYADTQYF	TGCGCCAGCAGTGAGTCTAGCGGGGGGTACGCAGATACGCAGTATTTT
.	TRBV7-9	TRBJ2-2	few	CASSDRNTGELFF	TGTGCCAGCTCGGACAGGAACACCGGGGAGCTGTTTTTT
.	TRBV13	TRBJ2-4	once	CASSLTKNVAKNIQYF	TGTGCCAGCAGCTTGACAAAGAATGTAGCCAAAAACATTCAGTACTTC
.	TRBV6-5	TRBJ1-4	.	CASSSPGGEGEKLFF	TGTGCCAGCAGTTCCCCGGGAGGGGAAGGGGAAAAACTGTTTTTT
TRBD1	TRBV11-2	TRBJ2-7	.	CASSSGQSYEQYF	TGTGCCAGCAGCTCGGGACAGAGCTACGAGCAGTACTTC
.	TRBV4-1	TRBJ1-2	.	CASSQGYRGYTF	TGCGCCAGCAGCCAAGGGTATCGGGGCTACACCTTC